This T cell receptor beta chain came from a study of cytomegalovirus exposure and HLA in healthy donors. Study-wide findings and caveats: Roughly uniform sequencing depth across donors was assumed, possibly incorrectly. In vitro confirmation showed a few CMV-associated chains to be CMV antigen specific.

To note about this clone: The antigen is not known.

A multiplex PCR was run with 60 Vbeta primers and 13 Jbeta primers. TCRdb's table, derived via immunoSEQ multiplex PCR, lists solely in-frame clones and lacks some. The sample has a few hundred thousand clones; under 80% are singletons. Trimming at V came to 3 bases and at J to 9 bases, leaving 22 bases not matched to a gene. The CDR3 runs to 19 residues. The germline CDR1 and CDR2 sequences are SEHNR and FQNEAQ (reference sequence). This chain connects TRBV7-9 to TRBJ2-1, with 8 bases identical to TRBD2. This TCR was recovered from a female donor in good health and CMV-seronegative. The specimen sequenced was PBMCs. CDR3 loop: CASSFPGVPTGGDSVEQFF. In DNA form, the CDR3 reads TGTGCCAGCAGCTTTCCCGGGGTCCCAACGGGAGGGGATAGTGTTGAGCAGTTCTTC.